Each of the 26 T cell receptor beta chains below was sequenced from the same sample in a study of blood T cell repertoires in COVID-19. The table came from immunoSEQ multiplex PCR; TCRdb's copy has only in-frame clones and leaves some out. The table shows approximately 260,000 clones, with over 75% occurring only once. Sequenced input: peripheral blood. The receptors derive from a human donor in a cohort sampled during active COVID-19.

The CDR3 sequence: CATSRDLAGNGNEQFF. In DNA form, the CDR3 reads TGTGCCACCAGCAGAGATCTGGCAGGGAATGGCAATGAGCAGTTCTTC. The chain couples TRBV15 to TRBJ2-1, with D maybe TRBD1 (5 bases). This CDR3 has 16 residues. Between the trimmed V and J ends, which lost 0 bases and 6 bases, there was a span of 15 bases. Germline CDR1 is LNHNV and CDR2 is YYDKDF (reference sequence).

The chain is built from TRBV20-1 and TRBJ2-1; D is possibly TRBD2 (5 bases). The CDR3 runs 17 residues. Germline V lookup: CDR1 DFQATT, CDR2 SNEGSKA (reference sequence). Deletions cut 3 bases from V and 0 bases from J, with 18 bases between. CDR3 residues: CSASHGLDSISYNEQFF. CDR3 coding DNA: TGCAGTGCTAGTCACGGACTCGACTCCATCTCCTACAATGAGCAGTTCTTC.

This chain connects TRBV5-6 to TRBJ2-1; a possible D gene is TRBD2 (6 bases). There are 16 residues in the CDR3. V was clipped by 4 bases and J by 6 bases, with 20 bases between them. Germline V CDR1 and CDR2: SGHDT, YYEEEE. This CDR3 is CASSPSGVPEGNEQFF. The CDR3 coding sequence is TGTGCCAGCAGCCCCTCGGGGGTCCCCGAGGGCAATGAGCAGTTCTTC.

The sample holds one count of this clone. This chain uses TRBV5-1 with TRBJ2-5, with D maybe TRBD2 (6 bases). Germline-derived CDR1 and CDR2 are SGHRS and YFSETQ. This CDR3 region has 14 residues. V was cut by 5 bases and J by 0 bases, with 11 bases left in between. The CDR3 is CASSLSGYQETQYF. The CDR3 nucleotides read TGCGCCAGCAGTTTAAGCGGGTACCAAGAGACCCAGTACTTC.

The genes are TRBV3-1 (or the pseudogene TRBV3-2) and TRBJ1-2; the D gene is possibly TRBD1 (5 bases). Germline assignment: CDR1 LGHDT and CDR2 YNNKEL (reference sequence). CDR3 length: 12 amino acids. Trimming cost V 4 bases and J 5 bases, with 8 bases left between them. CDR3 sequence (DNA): TGTGCCAGCAGCCCGGCAGGGTATGGCTACACCTTC. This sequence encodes CASSPAGYGYTF.

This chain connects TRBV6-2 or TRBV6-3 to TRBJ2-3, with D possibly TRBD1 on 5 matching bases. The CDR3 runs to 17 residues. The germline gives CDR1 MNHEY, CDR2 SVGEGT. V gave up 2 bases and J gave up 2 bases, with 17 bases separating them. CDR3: CASSYPPGGASTDTQYF. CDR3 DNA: TGTGCCAGCAGTTACCCACCGGGTGGGGCCTCCACAGATACGCAGTATTTT.

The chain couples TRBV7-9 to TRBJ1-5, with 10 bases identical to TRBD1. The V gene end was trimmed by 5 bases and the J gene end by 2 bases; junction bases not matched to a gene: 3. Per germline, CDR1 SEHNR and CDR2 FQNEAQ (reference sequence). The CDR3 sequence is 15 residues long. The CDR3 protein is CASSTGTGGNQPQHF. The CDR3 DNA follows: TGTGCCAGCAGCACCGGGACAGGGGGCAATCAGCCCCAGCATTTT. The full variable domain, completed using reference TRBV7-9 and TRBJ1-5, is DTGVSQNPRHKITKRGQNVTFRCDPISEHNRLYWYRQTLGQGPEFLTYFQNEAQLEKSRLLSDRFSAERPKGSFSTLEIQRTEQGDSAMYLCASSTGTGGNQPQHFGDGTRLSIL.

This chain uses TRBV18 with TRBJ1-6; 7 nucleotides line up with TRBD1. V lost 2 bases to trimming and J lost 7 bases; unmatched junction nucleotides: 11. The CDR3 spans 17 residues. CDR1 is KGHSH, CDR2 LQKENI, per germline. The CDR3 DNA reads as TGTGCCAGCTCACCAGCGACAGGGACCGTGGGCAATTCACCCCTCCACTTT. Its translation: CASSPATGTVGNSPLHF.

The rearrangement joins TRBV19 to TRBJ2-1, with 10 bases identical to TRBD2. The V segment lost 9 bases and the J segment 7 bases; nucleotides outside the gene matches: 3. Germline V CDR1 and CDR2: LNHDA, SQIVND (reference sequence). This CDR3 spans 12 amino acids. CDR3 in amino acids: CARPSGSNEQFF. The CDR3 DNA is TGTGCCAGGCCTAGCGGGAGTAATGAGCAGTTCTTC.

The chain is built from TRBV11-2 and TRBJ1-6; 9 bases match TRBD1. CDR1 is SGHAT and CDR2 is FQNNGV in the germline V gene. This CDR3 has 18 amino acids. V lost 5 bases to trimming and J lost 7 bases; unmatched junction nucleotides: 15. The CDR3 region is CASSPGGQGFRGNSPLHF. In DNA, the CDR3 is TGTGCCAGCAGCCCGGGGGGACAGGGCTTTAGGGGGAATTCACCCCTCCACTTT.

This CDR3 is CATKGTGSSYNEQFF. The CDR3 DNA reads TGTGCCACCAAAGGGACAGGGAGCTCCTACAATGAGCAGTTCTTC. The V and J genes are TRBV24-1 and TRBJ2-1, with TRBD1 identical over 9 bases. CDR1 and CDR2 (germline): KGHDR, SFDVKD. This CDR3 region has 15 residues. V lost 8 bases, J lost 0 bases, and 4 bases stayed unmatched.

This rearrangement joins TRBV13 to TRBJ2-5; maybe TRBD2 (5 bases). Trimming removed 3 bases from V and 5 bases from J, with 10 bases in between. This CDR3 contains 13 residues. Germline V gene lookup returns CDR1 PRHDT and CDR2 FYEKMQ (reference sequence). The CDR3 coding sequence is TGTGCCAGCAGCTTCGGGGATGGGGAGACCCAGTACTTC. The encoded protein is CASSFGDGETQYF.

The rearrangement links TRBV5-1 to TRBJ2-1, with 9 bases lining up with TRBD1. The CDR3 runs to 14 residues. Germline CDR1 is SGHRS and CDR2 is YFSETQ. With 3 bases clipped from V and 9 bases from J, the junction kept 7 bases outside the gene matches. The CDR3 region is CASSWRDRVGEQFF. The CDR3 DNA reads TGCGCCAGCAGCTGGAGGGACAGGGTTGGTGAGCAGTTCTTC.

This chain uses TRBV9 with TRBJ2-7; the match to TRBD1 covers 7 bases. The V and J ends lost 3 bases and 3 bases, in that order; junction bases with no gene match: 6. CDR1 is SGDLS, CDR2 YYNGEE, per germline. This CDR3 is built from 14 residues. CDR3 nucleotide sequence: TGTGCCAGCAGCGAGGGGACAGAAAACTACGAGCAGTACTTC. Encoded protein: CASSEGTENYEQYF.

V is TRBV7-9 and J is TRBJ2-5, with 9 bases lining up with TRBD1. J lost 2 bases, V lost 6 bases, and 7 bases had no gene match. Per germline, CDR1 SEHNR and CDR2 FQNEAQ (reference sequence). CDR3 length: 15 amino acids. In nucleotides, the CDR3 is TGTGCCAGCAGGTACTCCGGGACAGGGCAAGAGACCCAGTACTTC. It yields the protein CASRYSGTGQETQYF.

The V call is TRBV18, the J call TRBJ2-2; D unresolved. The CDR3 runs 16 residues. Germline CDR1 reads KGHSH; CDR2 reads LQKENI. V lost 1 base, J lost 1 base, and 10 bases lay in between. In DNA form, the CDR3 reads TGTGCCAGCTCACCACGCAATGCAGGGAACACCGGGGAGCTGTTTTTT. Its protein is CASSPRNAGNTGELFF.

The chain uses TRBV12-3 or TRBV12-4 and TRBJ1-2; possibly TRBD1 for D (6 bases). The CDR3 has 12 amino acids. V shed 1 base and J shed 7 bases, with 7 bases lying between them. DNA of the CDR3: TGTGCCAGCAGTTTAGTGGGGGCTGGCTACACCTTC. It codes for CASSLVGAGYTF.

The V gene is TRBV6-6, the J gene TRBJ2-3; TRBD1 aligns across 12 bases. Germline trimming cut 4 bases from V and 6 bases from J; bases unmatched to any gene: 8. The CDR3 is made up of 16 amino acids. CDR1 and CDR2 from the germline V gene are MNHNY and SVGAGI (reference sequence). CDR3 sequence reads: CASSWGQGAIGDTQYF. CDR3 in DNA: TGTGCCAGCAGTTGGGGACAGGGGGCGATCGGCGATACGCAGTATTTT.

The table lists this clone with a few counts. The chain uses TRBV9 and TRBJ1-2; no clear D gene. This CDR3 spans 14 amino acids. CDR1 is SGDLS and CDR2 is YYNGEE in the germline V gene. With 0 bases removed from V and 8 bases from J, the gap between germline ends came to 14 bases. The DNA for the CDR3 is TGTGCCAGCAGCGTAGGGGTGACGGAGGAAGGCTACACCTTC. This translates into CASSVGVTEEGYTF.

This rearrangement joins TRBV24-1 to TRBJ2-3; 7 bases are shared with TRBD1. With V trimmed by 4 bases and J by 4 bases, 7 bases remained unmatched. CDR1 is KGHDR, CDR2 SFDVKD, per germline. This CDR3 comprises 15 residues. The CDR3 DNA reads TGTGCCACCAGTGAGACGACAGGGTTTGCAGATACGCAGTATTTT. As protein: CATSETTGFADTQYF.

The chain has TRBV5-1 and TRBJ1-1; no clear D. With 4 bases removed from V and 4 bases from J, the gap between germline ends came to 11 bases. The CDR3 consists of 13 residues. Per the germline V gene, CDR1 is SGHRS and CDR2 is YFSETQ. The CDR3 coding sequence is TGCGCCAGCAGCCTCCCGGTTGGCACTGAAGCTTTCTTT. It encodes CASSLPVGTEAFF.

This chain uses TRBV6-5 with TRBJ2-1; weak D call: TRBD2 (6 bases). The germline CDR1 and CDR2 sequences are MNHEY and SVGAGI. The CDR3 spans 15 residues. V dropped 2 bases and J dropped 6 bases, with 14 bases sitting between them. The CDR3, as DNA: TGTGCCAGCAGTTACGGCCGGGAGTACCGCAATGAGCAGTTCTTC. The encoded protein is CASSYGREYRNEQFF.

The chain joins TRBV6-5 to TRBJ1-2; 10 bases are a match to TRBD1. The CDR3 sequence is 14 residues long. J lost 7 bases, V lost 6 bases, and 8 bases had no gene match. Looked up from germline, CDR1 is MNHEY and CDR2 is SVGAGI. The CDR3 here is CASRNYGTGAGYTF. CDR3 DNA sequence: TGTGCCAGCAGGAATTACGGGACAGGGGCTGGCTACACCTTC.

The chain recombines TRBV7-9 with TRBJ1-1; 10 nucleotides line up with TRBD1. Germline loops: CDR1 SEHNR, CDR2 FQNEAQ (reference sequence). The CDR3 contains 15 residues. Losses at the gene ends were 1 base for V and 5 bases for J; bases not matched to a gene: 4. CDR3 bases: TGTGCCAGCAGCTTAGGGGACAGGGGAACTACTGAAGCTTTCTTT. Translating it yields CASSLGDRGTTEAFF. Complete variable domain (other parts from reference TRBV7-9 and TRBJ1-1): DTGVSQNPRHKITKRGQNVTFRCDPISEHNRLYWYRQTLGQGPEFLTYFQNEAQLEKSRLLSDRFSAERPKGSFSTLEIQRTEQGDSAMYLCASSLGDRGTTEAFFGQGTRLTVV.

CDR3 DNA: TGTGCCAGCAGCGAACCCGGACAGGGGTTTAGCAATCAGCCCCAGCATTTT. It translates to CASSEPGQGFSNQPQHF. This chain links TRBV2 with TRBJ1-5, with 9 positions matching TRBD1. Losses at the gene ends were 6 bases for V and 0 bases for J; bases not matched to a gene: 9. Germline V gene sequence: CDR1 SNHLY, CDR2 FYNNEI. The CDR3 spans 17 residues.

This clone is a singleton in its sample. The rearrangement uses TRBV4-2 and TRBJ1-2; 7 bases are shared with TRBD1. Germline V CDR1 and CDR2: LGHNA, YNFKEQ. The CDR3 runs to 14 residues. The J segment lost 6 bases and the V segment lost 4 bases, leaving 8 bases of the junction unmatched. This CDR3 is CASSRQGGSDGYTF. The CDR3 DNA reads TGTGCCAGCAGCCGCCAGGGGGGTTCGGATGGCTACACCTTC.